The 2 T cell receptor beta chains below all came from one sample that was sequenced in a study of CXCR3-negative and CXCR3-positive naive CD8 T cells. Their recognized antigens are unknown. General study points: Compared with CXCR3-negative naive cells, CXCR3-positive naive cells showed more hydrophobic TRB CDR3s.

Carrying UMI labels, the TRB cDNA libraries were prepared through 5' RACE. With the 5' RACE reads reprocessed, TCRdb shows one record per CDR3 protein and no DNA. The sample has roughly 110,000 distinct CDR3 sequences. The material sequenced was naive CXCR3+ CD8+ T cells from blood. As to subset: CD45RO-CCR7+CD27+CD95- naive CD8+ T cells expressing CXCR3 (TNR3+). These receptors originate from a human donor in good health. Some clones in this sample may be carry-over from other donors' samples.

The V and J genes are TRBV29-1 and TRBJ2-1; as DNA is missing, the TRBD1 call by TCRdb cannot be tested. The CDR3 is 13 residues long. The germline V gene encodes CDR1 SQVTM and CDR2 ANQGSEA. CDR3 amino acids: CSVPGPVVDEQFF.

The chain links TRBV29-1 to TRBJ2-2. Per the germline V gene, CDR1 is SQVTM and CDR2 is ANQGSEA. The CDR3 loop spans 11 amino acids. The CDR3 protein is CSVTHGGELFF.